This T cell receptor (beta chain) was profiled in a study of blood T cells in healthy people across ages. With a J-beta primer mix and a sample-barcoded 5' primer, a second PCR ran about 7 to 12 cycles. TCRdb re-derived calls from the 5' RACE reads in MiXCR, one entry per CDR3 protein. The sample has about 1.6 million distinct CDR3 sequences, 34% seen once. V was pared by 3 bases and J by 6 bases, with 7 bases of the junction left unmatched. Looked up from germline, CDR1 is LGHDT and CDR2 is YNNKEL (reference sequence). The CDR3 sequence is 15 residues long. Specimen: blood. The chain joins TRBV3-1 to TRBJ2-5; TRBD2 matches 10 bases. The clonotype was recovered from a woman between 25 and 40 years old in good health. CDR3: CASSHPGLASQTQYF. The CDR3, as DNA: TGTGCCAGCAGCCACCCGGGACTAGCGTCGCAGACCCAGTACTTC.